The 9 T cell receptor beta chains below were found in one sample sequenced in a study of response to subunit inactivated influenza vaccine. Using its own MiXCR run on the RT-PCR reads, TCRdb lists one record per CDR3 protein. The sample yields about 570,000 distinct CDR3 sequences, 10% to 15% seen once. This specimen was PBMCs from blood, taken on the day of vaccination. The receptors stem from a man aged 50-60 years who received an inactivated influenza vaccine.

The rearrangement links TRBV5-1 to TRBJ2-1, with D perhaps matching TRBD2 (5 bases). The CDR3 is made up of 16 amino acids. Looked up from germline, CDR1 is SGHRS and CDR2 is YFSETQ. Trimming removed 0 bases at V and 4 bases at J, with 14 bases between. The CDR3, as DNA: TGCGCCAGCAGCTTGGGAGACTACTCCCTATACAATGAGCAGTTCTTC. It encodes CASSLGDYSLYNEQFF.

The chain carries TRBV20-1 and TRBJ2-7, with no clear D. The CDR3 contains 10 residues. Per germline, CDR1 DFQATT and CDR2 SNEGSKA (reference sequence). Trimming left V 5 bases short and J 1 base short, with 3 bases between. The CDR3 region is CSALSYEQYF. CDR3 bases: TGCAGTGCTTTGTCCTACGAGCAGTACTTC.

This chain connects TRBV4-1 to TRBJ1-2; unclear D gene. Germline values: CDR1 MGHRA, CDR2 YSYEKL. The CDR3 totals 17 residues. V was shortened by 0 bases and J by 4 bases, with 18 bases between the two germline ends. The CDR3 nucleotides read TGCGCCAGCAGCCAAGATATCGGGCTGGGGTTTTTCTATGGCTACACCTTC. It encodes CASSQDIGLGFFYGYTF.

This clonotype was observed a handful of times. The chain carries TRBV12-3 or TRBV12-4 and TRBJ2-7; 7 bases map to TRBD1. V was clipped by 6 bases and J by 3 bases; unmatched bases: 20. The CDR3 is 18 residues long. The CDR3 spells CASSLGQPNLGAYYEQYF. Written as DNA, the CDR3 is TGTGCCAGCAGCCTGGGACAGCCGAATCTCGGGGCCTACTACGAGCAGTACTTC.

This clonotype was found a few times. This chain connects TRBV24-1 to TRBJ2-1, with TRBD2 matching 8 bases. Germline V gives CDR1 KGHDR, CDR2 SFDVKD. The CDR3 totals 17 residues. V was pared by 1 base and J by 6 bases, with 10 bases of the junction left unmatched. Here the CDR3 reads CATSDLGTSGSGNEQFF. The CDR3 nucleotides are TGTGCCACCAGTGATTTAGGTACGAGCGGGAGTGGCAATGAGCAGTTCTTC.

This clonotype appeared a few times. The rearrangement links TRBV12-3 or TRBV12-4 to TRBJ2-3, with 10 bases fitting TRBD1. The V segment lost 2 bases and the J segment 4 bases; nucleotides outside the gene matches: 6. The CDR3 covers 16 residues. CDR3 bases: TGTGCCAGCAGTTTATTGGGGACAGGGGCATCAGATACGCAGTATTTT. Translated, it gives CASSLLGTGASDTQYF.

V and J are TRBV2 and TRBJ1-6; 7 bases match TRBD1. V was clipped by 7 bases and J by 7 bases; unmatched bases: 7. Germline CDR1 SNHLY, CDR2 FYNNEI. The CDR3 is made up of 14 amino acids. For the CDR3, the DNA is TGTGCCAGCATCCGGGACAGCGTAAATTCACCCCTCCACTTT. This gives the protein CASIRDSVNSPLHF.

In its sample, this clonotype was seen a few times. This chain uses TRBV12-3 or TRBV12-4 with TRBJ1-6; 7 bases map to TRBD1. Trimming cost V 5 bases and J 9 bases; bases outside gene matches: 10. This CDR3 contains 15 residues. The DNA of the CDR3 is TGTGCCAGCAGTCTGAGACAGGGTGGCGGTTCACCCCTCCACTTT. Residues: CASSLRQGGGSPLHF.

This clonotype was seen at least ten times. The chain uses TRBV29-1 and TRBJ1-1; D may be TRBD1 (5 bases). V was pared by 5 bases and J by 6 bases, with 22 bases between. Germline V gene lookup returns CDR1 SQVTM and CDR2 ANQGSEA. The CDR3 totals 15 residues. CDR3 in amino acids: CSVSAFRDRRPEAFF. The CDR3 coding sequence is TGCAGCGTTTCCGCCTTCCGGGACCGTCGACCTGAAGCTTTCTTT.